One sample yielded the 18 T cell receptor beta chains listed below, sequenced in a study of T cell responses to AZD1222 COVID-19 vaccine. The data were produced by immunoSEQ multiplex PCR, yet TCRdb's version contains in-frame clones alone and is incomplete. There are approximately 300,000 clones in the sample; 90% to 95% occur only once, and about 0.5% lies in the top ten. Sequences were derived from peripheral blood, sampled 28 days after the second AZD1222 dose. These receptor sequences come from an adult who received the AZD1222 COVID-19 vaccine.

This chain links TRBV7-9 with TRBJ2-3; 9 bases map to TRBD2. This CDR3 is 14 amino acids long. V was clipped by 3 bases and J by 2 bases; unmatched bases: 0. Germline CDR1 is SEHNR and CDR2 is FQNEAQ (reference sequence). The CDR3 sequence is CASSLGLATDTQYF. In nucleotides, the CDR3 is TGTGCCAGCAGCTTGGGACTAGCCACAGATACGCAGTATTTT.

The chain uses TRBV7-2 and TRBJ1-6, with D unclear. The V gene lost 3 bases and the J gene lost 8 bases, with 5 bases spanning the gap. This CDR3 has 12 residues. Germline V gene sequence: CDR1 SGHTA, CDR2 FQGNSA. CDR3 protein: CASSFTDSPLHF. In DNA form, the CDR3 reads TGTGCCAGCAGCTTCACGGATTCACCCCTCCACTTT.

The chain couples TRBV7-2 to TRBJ2-2, with D unclear. V was pared by 3 bases and J by 7 bases, with 18 bases between. CDR1 SGHTA and CDR2 FQGNSA come from the germline V gene. This CDR3 is 16 amino acids long. The CDR3 loop reads CASSLGGGRLGGELFF. For the CDR3, the DNA is TGTGCCAGCAGCTTGGGCGGCGGACGGCTCGGCGGGGAGCTGTTTTTT.

The V gene is TRBV28, the J gene TRBJ2-7; D is unclear. The CDR3 consists of 13 residues. The V gene's germline CDR1 is MDHEN and CDR2 SYDVKM. The V and J ends lost 6 bases and 2 bases respectively, with 11 bases between them. CDR3 nucleotide sequence: TGTGCCAGCAGAAGGACCGTGACCTACGAGCAGTACTTC. Amino acid sequence: CASRRTVTYEQYF.

This clone appeared many times. The chain uses TRBV19 and TRBJ1-1; tentative D call: TRBD1 (5 bases). The CDR3 consists of 14 residues. The germline gives CDR1 LNHDA, CDR2 SQIVND (reference sequence). V was pared by 7 bases and J by 0 bases, with 12 bases between. The DNA for the CDR3 is TGTGCCAGTAACACCGACAGCATGAACACTGAAGCTTTCTTT. The encoded protein is CASNTDSMNTEAFF.

The chain combines TRBV5-5 with TRBJ1-2, with TRBD1 matching over 10 bases. The CDR3 is 17 residues long. Trimming removed 2 bases from V and 7 bases from J; junction bases left unmatched: 14. Germline V gene data show CDR1 as SGHKS and CDR2 as YYEKEE (reference sequence). In DNA form, the CDR3 reads TGTGCCAGCAGCTTAAGGCCTGGGACAGGGGTCTCGGGTGGCTACACCTTC. Its protein is CASSLRPGTGVSGGYTF.

V usage is TRBV18 and J usage is TRBJ1-1, with a weak D call TRBD1 (6 bases). The CDR3 spans 14 residues. V was clipped by 3 bases and J by 1 base, with 9 bases between them. Germline-derived CDR1 and CDR2 are KGHSH and LQKENI. CDR3 nucleotide sequence: TGTGCCAGCTCACCCCAACAGGGGAACACTGAAGCTTTCTTT. Protein: CASSPQQGNTEAFF.

The V and J genes are TRBV28 and TRBJ1-5; possibly TRBD1 for D (5 bases). CDR1 is MDHEN and CDR2 is SYDVKM in the germline V gene. V lost 6 bases and J lost 6, with 18 bases in between. The CDR3 consists of 15 residues. The DNA of the CDR3 is TGTGCCAGCAGATCCCTCGGATTAAGGGGTCAGCCCCAGCATTTT. It encodes CASRSLGLRGQPQHF. The full variable domain, with the rest looked up from reference TRBV28 and TRBJ1-5, is DVKVTQSSRYLVKRTGEKVFLECVQDMDHENMFWYRQDPGLGLRLIYFSYDVKMKEKGDIPEGYSVSREKKERFSLILESASTNQTSMYLCASRSLGLRGQPQHFGDGTRLSIL.

This rearrangement joins TRBV10-2 to TRBJ2-7, with D perhaps matching TRBD2 (5 bases). V lost 7 bases, J lost 1 base, and 8 bases lay in between. There are 12 residues in the CDR3. Germline V gives CDR1 WSHSY, CDR2 SAAADI. The CDR3 loop is CASTEGSYEQYF. CDR3 bases: TGCGCCAGCACCGAGGGATCCTACGAGCAGTACTTC.

The gene calls are TRBV19 and TRBJ2-2, with D perhaps assigned TRBD1 or TRBD2 (6 bases each). V lost 5 bases, J lost 5 bases, and 15 bases lay in between. The germline V gene encodes CDR1 LNHDA and CDR2 SQIVND (reference sequence). This CDR3 spans 15 amino acids. The CDR3 nucleotides read TGTGCCAGTAGTCGGGGGCAAAGGGGGACCGGGGAGCTGTTTTTT. The encoded protein is CASSRGQRGTGELFF.

The chain is built from TRBV24-1 and TRBJ1-4, with TRBD1 identical over 8 bases. V gave up 3 bases and J gave up 10 bases; unmatched junction bases: 3. Germline lookup yields CDR1 KGHDR and CDR2 SFDVKD. This CDR3 is 13 amino acids long. The CDR3 reads CATSDGQGAKLFF. CDR3 bases: TGTGCCACCAGTGATGGTCAGGGGGCAAAACTGTTTTTT.

For the CDR3, the DNA is TGTGCCAGCAGCCAAGATGGGGACAGGGGATCCTACGAGCAGTACTTC. This codes for CASSQDGDRGSYEQYF. The chain couples TRBV3-1 (or the pseudogene TRBV3-2) to TRBJ2-7, with 10 bases fitting TRBD1. V was pared by 0 bases and J by 1 base, with 3 bases of the junction left unmatched. The germline gives CDR1 LGHDT, CDR2 YNNKEL (reference sequence). CDR3 length: 16 residues.

This rearrangement joins TRBV28 to TRBJ2-7, with a possible D match to TRBD1 (5 bases). Germline V gene data show CDR1 as MDHEN and CDR2 as SYDVKM. The V and J ends lost 5 bases and 9 bases respectively, with 20 bases between them. The CDR3 runs to 14 residues. Written as DNA, the CDR3 is TGTGCCAGCAGTCCCACACGGACAAGCTTGGGGCAGTACTTC. It yields the protein CASSPTRTSLGQYF.

This chain links TRBV6-2 or TRBV6-3 with TRBJ2-7; 8 bases fit TRBD2. Germline trimming cut 5 bases from V and 2 bases from J; bases unmatched to any gene: 8. Looked up from germline, CDR1 is MNHEY and CDR2 is SVGEGT. The CDR3 is 15 residues long. The DNA for the CDR3 is TGTGCCAGCAGTCATAGCGGGGCCTGGGCCTACGAGCAGTACTTC. As protein: CASSHSGAWAYEQYF.

The rearrangement uses TRBV5-1 and TRBJ2-7, with 11 positions matching TRBD2. Germline V lookup: CDR1 SGHRS, CDR2 YFSETQ. The CDR3 covers 14 residues. J lost 0 bases, V lost 6 bases, and 2 bases had no gene match. The CDR3 sequence is CASKLAGGSYEQYF. CDR3 bases: TGCGCCAGCAAGCTAGCGGGAGGCTCCTACGAGCAGTACTTC.

The V and J genes are TRBV6-2 or TRBV6-3 and TRBJ2-3, with D possibly TRBD2 on 5 matching bases. This CDR3 is 16 amino acids long. Germline V gene data show CDR1 as MNHEY and CDR2 as SVGEGT. The V end lost 0 bases, the J end lost 5 bases, and 15 bases lay between the germline ends. CDR3 region: CASSYSFGDVGDTQYF. The CDR3 DNA follows: TGTGCCAGCAGTTACTCGTTCGGGGATGTTGGAGATACGCAGTATTTT.

V gene TRBV27 combines with J gene TRBJ1-6; 7 bases fit TRBD1. This CDR3 has 16 residues. Germline CDR1 reads MNHEY; CDR2 reads SMNVEV (reference sequence). The V gene end was trimmed by 7 bases and the J gene end by 5 bases; junction bases not matched to a gene: 11. As DNA, the CDR3 is TGTGCCAGCACCACCTCCGGGGACAGAAATAATTCACCCCTCCACTTT. Translating gives CASTTSGDRNNSPLHF.

V gene TRBV12-3 or TRBV12-4 combines with J gene TRBJ1-5; the D is unclear. The CDR3 has 13 amino acids. Deletions cut 0 bases from V and 4 bases from J, with 4 bases between. The CDR3: CASSLANNQPQHF. CDR3 nucleotides: TGTGCCAGCAGTTTAGCGAATAATCAGCCCCAGCATTTT.